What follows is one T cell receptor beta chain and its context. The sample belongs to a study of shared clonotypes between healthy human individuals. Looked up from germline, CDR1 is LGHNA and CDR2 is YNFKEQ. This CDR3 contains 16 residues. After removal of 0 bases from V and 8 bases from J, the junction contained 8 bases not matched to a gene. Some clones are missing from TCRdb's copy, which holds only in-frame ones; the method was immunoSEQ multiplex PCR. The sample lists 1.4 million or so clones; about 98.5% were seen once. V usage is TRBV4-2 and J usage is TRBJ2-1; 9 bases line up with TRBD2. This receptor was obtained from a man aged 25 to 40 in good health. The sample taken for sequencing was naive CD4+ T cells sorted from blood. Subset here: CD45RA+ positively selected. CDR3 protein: CASSQEVVAGVDEQFF. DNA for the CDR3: TGTGCCAGCAGCCAAGAGGTAGTAGCGGGAGTTGATGAGCAGTTCTTC.